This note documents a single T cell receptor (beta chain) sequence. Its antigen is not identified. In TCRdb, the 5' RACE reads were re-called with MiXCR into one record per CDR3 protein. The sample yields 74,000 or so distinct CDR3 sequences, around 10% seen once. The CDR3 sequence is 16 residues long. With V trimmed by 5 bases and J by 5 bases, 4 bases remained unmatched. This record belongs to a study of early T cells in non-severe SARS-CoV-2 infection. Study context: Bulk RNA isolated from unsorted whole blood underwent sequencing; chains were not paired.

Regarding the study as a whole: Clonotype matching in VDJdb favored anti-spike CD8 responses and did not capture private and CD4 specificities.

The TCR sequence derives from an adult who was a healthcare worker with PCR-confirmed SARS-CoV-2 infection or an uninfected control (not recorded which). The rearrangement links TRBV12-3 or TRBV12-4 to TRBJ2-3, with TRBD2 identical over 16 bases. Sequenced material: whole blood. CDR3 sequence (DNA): TGTGCCAGCAGTCCGGGACTAGCGGGGGGGCAAGATACGCAGTATTTT. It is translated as CASSPGLAGGQDTQYF.